This T cell receptor (beta chain) appears in the sequencing data of a study of post-analysis software for immune sequencing data. As for the study in general: There were relapsing-remitting, secondary progressive and progressive-relapsing multiple sclerosis among the disease courses included.

A few counts support this clonotype. What it binds is not known. The library was made from cDNA and included unique molecular identifiers. Input amounts of about 0.95 to 11 million T cells were used. These gave 500,000 or so cDNA molecules, so each molecule approximated one T cell. From the PCR reads, TCRdb called clonotypes with MiXCR, one entry per CDR3 protein. The data contain 800,000 to 950,000 distinct CDR3 sequences, approximately 50% of them singletons. Broader study findings: Among multiple sclerosis patients, normalized Chao1 diversity was significantly below that of controls. The F measure placed samples prepared in the same batch into strongly shared clusters. Roughly 5 TRBV segments occurring more often in patients than controls included TRBV5-6, TRBV5-1 and TRBV20-1.

Per germline, CDR1 MGHRA and CDR2 YSYEKL. The CDR3 sequence is 17 residues long. The ends lost 1 base at V and 6 bases at J; junction bases unmatched: 13. The sequenced material came from blood. V and J are TRBV4-1 and TRBJ2-5, with 8 bases lining up with TRBD2. The TCR originated in a girl between 5 and 17 years old with multiple sclerosis. The CDR3 region is CASSQVERGGSWKTQYF. The CDR3 nucleotides read TGCGCCAGCAGCCAAGTTGAACGGGGGGGCAGCTGGAAGACCCAGTACTTC.